These 11 T cell receptor beta chains came from one sample sequenced in a study of cytomegalovirus exposure and HLA in healthy donors. 13 Jbeta primers and 60 Vbeta primers were used for the PCR. Clones were sequenced by immunoSEQ multiplex PCR, and TCRdb holds only the in-frame ones, with some missing. The table lists fewer than 250,000 clones, roughly 80% of them singletons. Sequenced input: PBMCs. These receptor sequences come from a man aged 35-49 years in good health and CMV-seropositive.

The chain recombines TRBV19 with TRBJ2-1, with 7 bases fitting TRBD1. Trimming cost V 10 bases and J 3 bases; bases outside gene matches: 12. From germline, CDR1 is LNHDA and CDR2 SQIVND (reference sequence). The CDR3 loop spans 15 amino acids. CDR3 DNA sequence: TGTGCCACCTCGACAGGGTTCTCCAACTACAATGAGCAGTTCTTC. Amino acids: CATSTGFSNYNEQFF. Complete variable domain (other parts from reference TRBV19 and TRBJ2-1): DGGITQSPKYLFRKEGQNVTLSCEQNLNHDAMYWYRQDPGQGLRLIYYSQIVNDFQKGDIAEGYSVSREKKESFPLTVTSAQKNPTAFYLCATSTGFSNYNEQFFGPGTRLTVL.

The CDR3 bases are TGTGCCAGCAGACCGCGGCCCCTGGAGACCCAGTACTTC. As protein: CASRPRPLETQYF. The rearrangement joins TRBV27 to TRBJ2-5; D unresolved. The CDR3 consists of 13 residues. Germline loops: CDR1 MNHEY, CDR2 SMNVEV (reference sequence). V was clipped by 6 bases and J by 5 bases, with 13 bases between them.

The chain uses TRBV27 and TRBJ2-2; 10 nucleotides match TRBD2. The trim removed 1 base at V and 4 bases at J, leaving 15 bases unmatched. The germline CDR1 and CDR2 sequences are MNHEY and SMNVEV (reference sequence). The CDR3 has 20 amino acids. CDR3 sequence (DNA): TGTGCCAGCAGTTTATGGGCCCAGGCTAGCGGGAGATTCGTCACCGGGGAGCTGTTTTTT. Translating it yields CASSLWAQASGRFVTGELFF.

The chain has TRBV5-6 and TRBJ2-1; 8 bases are shared with TRBD2. The trim removed 0 bases at V and 5 bases at J, leaving 1 base unmatched. CDR1 is SGHDT, CDR2 YYEEEE, per germline. The CDR3 extends over 14 amino acids. The CDR3 DNA reads TGTGCCAGCAGCTTGGAGCGGGAGAACAATGAGCAGTTCTTC. Its translation is CASSLERENNEQFF.

The chain recombines TRBV5-1 with TRBJ2-1; 11 nucleotides align to TRBD1. Unmatched junction bases numbered 10, after V lost 5 bases and J lost 9 bases. CDR1 SGHRS and CDR2 YFSETQ come from the germline V gene. This CDR3 is built from 15 residues. The CDR3 coding sequence is TGCGCCAGCAGGGTCCGGGACAGGGGGGTTGGTGAGCAGTTCTTC. Translating gives CASRVRDRGVGEQFF.

V is TRBV2 and J is TRBJ1-1; TRBD1 is a possible D gene (5 bases). With 4 bases removed from V and 6 bases from J, the gap between germline ends came to 12 bases. Germline-derived CDR1 and CDR2 are SNHLY and FYNNEI. This CDR3 has 13 amino acids. CDR3 loop: CASSVRQFPEAFF. The CDR3 nucleotides read TGTGCCAGCAGTGTTAGACAGTTTCCTGAAGCTTTCTTT.

This rearrangement joins TRBV10-3 to TRBJ2-7, with 10 positions matching TRBD2. Germline values: CDR1 ENHRY, CDR2 SYGVKD. The CDR3 is 15 residues long. V lost 1 base to trimming and J lost 3 bases; unmatched junction nucleotides: 3. The CDR3 sequence: CAISEWASGSYEQYF. The CDR3, as DNA: TGTGCCATCAGTGAGTGGGCTAGCGGGAGCTACGAGCAGTACTTC.

In the case of this clone: Additional DNA sequences in this sample encode the identical CDR3. The CDR3, as DNA: TGTGCCTGGAACCCCCTTCGCCAAGCGGGATACACCTACGAGCAGTACTTC. This codes for CAWNPLRQAGYTYEQYF. This chain links TRBV30 with TRBJ2-7; the match to TRBD2 covers 7 bases. Germline values: CDR1 GTSNPN, CDR2 SVGIG (reference sequence). The J segment lost 2 bases and the V segment lost 4 bases, leaving 17 bases of the junction unmatched. The CDR3 runs to 17 residues.

V usage is TRBV19 and J usage is TRBJ2-7; tentatively, D is TRBD1 (6 bases). Per the germline V gene, CDR1 is LNHDA and CDR2 is SQIVND (reference sequence). V dropped 3 bases and J dropped 6 bases, with 18 bases sitting between them. This CDR3 contains 15 residues. The CDR3, as DNA: TGTGCCAGTAGTATGGGACACTCGAGGGAGAGCGAGCAGTACTTC. It specifies CASSMGHSRESEQYF.

The sample holds a few counts of this clone. CDR3 in amino acids: CASRYTESTEAFF. The DNA of the CDR3 is TGTGCCAGCAGATATACGGAGAGCACTGAAGCTTTCTTT. The rearrangement joins TRBV25-1 to TRBJ1-1; D unclear. The CDR3 has 13 amino acids. V lost 6 bases, J lost 4 bases, and 12 bases lay in between. CDR1 and CDR2 from the germline V gene are MGHDK and SYGVNS.

This chain uses TRBV4-1 with TRBJ1-1, with TRBD1 as a possible D gene (6 bases). This CDR3 contains 18 residues. V lost 0 bases, J lost 0 bases, and 17 bases lay in between. Germline V gives CDR1 MGHRA, CDR2 YSYEKL. CDR3 in amino acids: CASSQDGQGWAMNTEAFF. Written as DNA, the CDR3 is TGCGCCAGCAGCCAAGATGGGCAGGGGTGGGCCATGAACACTGAAGCTTTCTTT.